The 9 T cell receptor beta chains below all came from one sample that was sequenced in a study of blood T cell repertoires in COVID-19 (TCRdb year 2020). Library method: the immunoSEQ multiplex PCR assay. The clones in this table, taken by TCRdb from immuneACCESS, are in-frame only. Not every clone is retained; where verified, under half of the shortfall comes from an unresolved V gene, and the cause of the rest is unknown. The sample table holds about 46,000 clones, of which approximately 80% were seen once. Approximately 10% of the sample is taken by the ten largest. Sequencing was done on a sample of peripheral blood. These receptors were obtained from a man between 60 and 70 years old with acute or convalescent COVID-19.

This clone was found once. The chain employs TRBV6-1 and TRBJ1-2, with 8 bases fitting TRBD1. V shed 2 bases, J shed 7 bases, and the junction held 15 bases outside the gene matches. The germline gives CDR1 MNHNS, CDR2 SASEGT. The CDR3 totals 17 residues. In DNA, the CDR3 is TGTGCCAGCAGTGAACATATGGCAGGGGGCCCCCGAGCTGGCTACACCTTC. It codes for CASSEHMAGGPRAGYTF.

The chain has TRBV12-5 and TRBJ2-1, with 13 positions matching TRBD2. Germline V lookup: CDR1 LGHNT, CDR2 FRNRAP. This CDR3 contains 18 residues. V lost 2 bases to trimming and J lost 3 bases; unmatched junction nucleotides: 7. The CDR3 bases are TGTGCTAGTGGTTTGCCCAGACTAGCGGGGGGTATCTACAATGAGCAGTTCTTC. Its translation is CASGLPRLAGGIYNEQFF.

The chain recombines TRBV18 with TRBJ1-1; unclear D gene. This CDR3 is 14 amino acids long. The V gene lost 0 bases and the J gene lost 4 bases, with 9 bases spanning the gap. Germline CDR1 KGHSH, CDR2 LQKENI. CDR3 sequence (DNA): TGTGCCAGCTCACCACCGGTTTCAGGCACTGAAGCTTTCTTT. Translating gives CASSPPVSGTEAFF. Combining the CDR3 with reference TRBV18 and TRBJ1-1 gives the whole variable domain NAGVMQNPRHLVRRRGQEARLRCSPMKGHSHVYWYRQLPEEGLKFMVYLQKENIIDESGMPKERFSAEFPKEGPSILRIQQVVRGDSAAYFCASSPPVSGTEAFFGQGTRLTVV.

The chain couples TRBV30 to TRBJ1-6; the D gene is possibly TRBD1 (6 bases). The CDR3 spans 13 residues. Trimming cost V 7 bases and J 6 bases, with 13 bases left between them. Germline V gene lookup returns CDR1 GTSNPN and CDR2 SVGIG (reference sequence). The CDR3 loop reads CASQTGGNSPLHF. CDR3 bases: TGTGCCTCGCAGACAGGAGGTAATTCACCCCTCCACTTT. The full variable domain, in which reference TRBV30 and TRBJ1-6 provide the parts outside the CDR3, is SQTIHQWPATLVQPVGSPLSLECTVEGTSNPNLYWYRQAAGRGLQLLFYSVGIGQISSEVPQNLSASRPQDRQFILSSKKLLLSDSGFYLCASQTGGNSPLHFGNGTRLTVT.

The chain combines TRBV29-1 with TRBJ2-5; TRBD2 matches at 15 bases. The CDR3 totals 14 residues. Germline V gene data show CDR1 as SQVTM and CDR2 as ANQGSEA. The J segment lost 5 bases and the V segment lost 6 bases, leaving 4 bases of the junction unmatched. Written as DNA, the CDR3 is TGCAGCGTCGGACTAGCGGGGGGGCTGGAGACCCAGTACTTC. Protein product: CSVGLAGGLETQYF.

The genes are TRBV11-2 and TRBJ1-1; D unresolved. The ends were cut back, 5 bases at V and 4 bases at J, with 14 bases in the middle. Germline-derived CDR1 and CDR2 are SGHAT and FQNNGV. The length of the CDR3 is 14 residues. The CDR3 loop reads CASSPTPRSTEAFF. CDR3 nucleotides: TGTGCCAGCAGCCCAACCCCCCGGAGCACTGAAGCTTTCTTT.

The chain uses TRBV2 and TRBJ1-5, with TRBD1 matching 9 bases. The trim removed 7 bases at V and 7 bases at J, leaving 5 bases unmatched. Germline V lookup: CDR1 SNHLY, CDR2 FYNNEI. The CDR3 is 13 residues long. The CDR3 spells CASTGQGTQPQHF. In nucleotides, the CDR3 is TGTGCCAGCACGGGACAGGGAACACAGCCCCAGCATTTT.

In its sample, this clone was seen once. The chain uses TRBV6-5 and TRBJ2-1; tentative D call: TRBD2 (6 bases). V dropped 4 bases and J dropped 6 bases, with 13 bases sitting between them. Germline values: CDR1 MNHEY, CDR2 SVGAGI. This CDR3 region has 14 residues. CDR3 loop: CASSSMGGGNEQFF. In DNA form, the CDR3 reads TGTGCCAGCAGTTCAATGGGGGGAGGCAATGAGCAGTTCTTC.

This chain connects TRBV19 to TRBJ1-1; D call uncertain. V dropped 2 bases and J dropped 7 bases, with 8 bases sitting between them. Germline V gives CDR1 LNHDA, CDR2 SQIVND (reference sequence). This CDR3 is 12 amino acids long. The CDR3 region is CASSIKRDEAFF. CDR3 bases: TGTGCCAGTAGTATAAAGCGGGATGAAGCTTTCTTT. Full variable domain (missing parts from reference TRBV19 and TRBJ1-1): DGGITQSPKYLFRKEGQNVTLSCEQNLNHDAMYWYRQDPGQGLRLIYYSQIVNDFQKGDIAEGYSVSREKKESFPLTVTSAQKNPTAFYLCASSIKRDEAFFGQGTRLTVV.